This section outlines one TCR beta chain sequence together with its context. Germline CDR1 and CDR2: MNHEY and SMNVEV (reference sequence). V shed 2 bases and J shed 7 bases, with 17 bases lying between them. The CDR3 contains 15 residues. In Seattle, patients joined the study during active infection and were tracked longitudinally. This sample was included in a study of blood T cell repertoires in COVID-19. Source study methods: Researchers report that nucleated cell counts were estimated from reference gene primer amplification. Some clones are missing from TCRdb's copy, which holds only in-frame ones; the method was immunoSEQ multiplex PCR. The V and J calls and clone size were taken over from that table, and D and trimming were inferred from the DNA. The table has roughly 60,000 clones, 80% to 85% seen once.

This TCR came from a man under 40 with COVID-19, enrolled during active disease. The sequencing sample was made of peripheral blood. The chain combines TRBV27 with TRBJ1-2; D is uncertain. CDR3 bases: TGTGCCAGCAGTTTAACCCCGGGTCGACTGGGTGGCTACACCTTC. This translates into CASSLTPGRLGGYTF.